The clone carrying this T cell receptor (beta chain) occurred many times. This CDR3 is 13 amino acids long. CDR1 MNHEY and CDR2 SVGAGI come from the germline V gene. V dropped 3 bases and J dropped 6 bases, with 12 bases sitting between them. These data are taken from a study of shared clonotypes between healthy human individuals. Turning to the study itself: The cohort had a couple of women and a few men, ages 18 to 49.

Deep-level settings were used for running the assay. The method was immunoSEQ multiplex PCR; TCRdb's version includes in-frame clones alone and lacks a portion of them. The table shows approximately 980,000 clones, with around 80% occurring only once. Specimen: memory CD4+ T cells sorted from blood. Described subset: CD45RA-negative fraction. The TCR was taken from a man younger than 30 in good health. This chain links TRBV6-5 with TRBJ2-7, with D hard to call. Here the CDR3 reads CASSYGPESEQYF. In DNA form, the CDR3 reads TGTGCCAGCAGTTATGGTCCCGAGAGCGAGCAGTACTTC.